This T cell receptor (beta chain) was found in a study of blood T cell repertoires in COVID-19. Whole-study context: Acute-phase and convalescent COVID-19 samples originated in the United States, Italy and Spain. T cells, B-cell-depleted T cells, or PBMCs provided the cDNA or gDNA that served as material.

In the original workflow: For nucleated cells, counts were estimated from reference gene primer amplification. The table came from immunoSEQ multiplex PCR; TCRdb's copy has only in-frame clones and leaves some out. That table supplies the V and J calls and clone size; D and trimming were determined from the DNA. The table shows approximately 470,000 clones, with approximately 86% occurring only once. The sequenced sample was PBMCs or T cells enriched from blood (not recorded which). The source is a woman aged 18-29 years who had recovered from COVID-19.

In DNA, the CDR3 is TGTGCCAGCAGTTTGACAGATTCAGCTTTCTTT. Translated, it gives CASSLTDSAFF. The chain uses TRBV2 and TRBJ1-1, with D possibly TRBD1 on 5 matching bases. The CDR3 length is 11 residues. V was pared by 5 bases and J by 10 bases, with 11 bases between. CDR1 and CDR2 (germline): SNHLY, FYNNEI.